Each of the 28 T cell receptor beta chains below was sequenced from the same sample in a study of blood T cell repertoires in COVID-19. Profiled with immunoSEQ multiplex PCR; TCRdb holds only in-frame clones, not every one. The sample carries fewer than 200,000 clones, over 80% recorded once. The sequenced material came from peripheral blood. The origin of the receptors is a woman aged 55-69 years with COVID-19, enrolled during active disease.

The sample holds a few counts of this clone. The gene calls are TRBV15 and TRBJ2-5; 10 bases are a match to TRBD2. With V trimmed by 0 bases and J by 9 bases, 13 bases remained unmatched. Germline V CDR1 and CDR2: LNHNV, YYDKDF (reference sequence). The CDR3 sequence is 17 residues long. CDR3 nucleotides: TGTGCCACCAGCAGAGACTTGTCTAGCGGGGGAACTGGGGCCCAGTACTTC. It codes for CATSRDLSSGGTGAQYF.

The CDR3 loop is CASSPPLAGFYNEQFF. The CDR3 DNA reads TGTGCCAGCTCACCACCCCTAGCGGGATTTTACAATGAGCAGTTCTTC. The chain uses TRBV18 and TRBJ2-1; 9 nucleotides align to TRBD2. CDR1 is KGHSH, CDR2 LQKENI, per germline. The J segment lost 4 bases and the V segment lost 0 bases, leaving 4 bases of the junction unmatched. The CDR3 sequence is 16 residues long.

This chain uses TRBV5-4 with TRBJ1-3; 7 nucleotides line up with TRBD1. The V and J ends lost 1 base and 3 bases, in that order; junction bases with no gene match: 4. The germline V gene encodes CDR1 SGHNT and CDR2 YYREEE (reference sequence). CDR3 length: 15 amino acids. CDR3: CASSLQQGSGNTIYF. The DNA for the CDR3 is TGTGCCAGCAGCTTGCAACAGGGGAGTGGAAACACCATATATTTT.

This clone was detected once. The chain recombines TRBV25-1 with TRBJ1-5; a weak D match, TRBD1 (5 bases). V was trimmed by 1 base and J by 5 bases, leaving 9 bases between them. The CDR3 consists of 14 residues. In germline, CDR1 is MGHDK, CDR2 SYGVNS. CDR3 nucleotide sequence: TGTGCCAGCAGTGAATCGGGGGTTCATCAGCCCCAGCATTTT. Translated, it gives CASSESGVHQPQHF.

CDR3 region: CASSYGTDRALYNSPLHF. The CDR3 coding sequence is TGTGCCAGCAGTTACGGGACCGACAGGGCTCTGTATAATTCACCCCTCCACTTT. The chain has TRBV6-2 or TRBV6-3 and TRBJ1-6; 7 positions agree with TRBD1. Trimming took 2 bases from V and 4 from J; bases not matched to a gene: 11. The germline CDR1 and CDR2 sequences are MNHEY and SVGEGT. The CDR3 sequence is 18 residues long.

This chain uses TRBV14 with TRBJ1-1, with D uncertain. The germline CDR1 and CDR2 sequences are SGHDN and FVKESK. This CDR3 spans 15 amino acids. Trimming removed 3 bases from V and 3 bases from J, with 14 bases in between. CDR3 sequence: CASSHTHQAYTEAFF. CDR3 nucleotides: TGTGCCAGCAGCCACACACACCAGGCGTACACTGAAGCTTTCTTT.

This chain uses TRBV18 with TRBJ2-7; D may be TRBD2 (5 bases). Germline V lookup: CDR1 KGHSH, CDR2 LQKENI. The V end was cut by 3 bases, the J end by 4 bases, with 19 bases between. This CDR3 region has 16 residues. The CDR3 DNA is TGTGCCAGCTCACCCTCAGGTTGGGCGGGCGGATACGAGCAGTACTTC. This encodes CASSPSGWAGGYEQYF.

The gene calls are TRBV7-8 and TRBJ2-5; possibly TRBD1 for D (6 bases). V was trimmed by 5 bases and J by 2 bases, leaving 12 bases between them. Per germline, CDR1 SGHVS and CDR2 FQNEAQ. The CDR3 totals 14 residues. The CDR3 protein is CASSPGTRQETQYF. The CDR3 coding sequence is TGTGCCAGCAGCCCCGGGACAAGACAAGAGACCCAGTACTTC. The variable domain in full, with the rest retrieved from reference TRBV7-8 and TRBJ2-5, is GAGVSQSPRYKVAKRGQDVALRCDPISGHVSLFWYQQALGQGPEFLTYFQNEAQLDKSGLPSDRFFAERPEGSVSTLKIQRTQQEDSAVYLCASSPGTRQETQYFGPGTRLLVL.

The chain recombines TRBV27 with TRBJ1-2, with D possibly being TRBD1 (6 bases). The CDR3 contains 14 residues. Per the germline V gene, CDR1 is MNHEY and CDR2 is SMNVEV (reference sequence). V gave up 3 bases and J gave up 7 bases, with 15 bases separating them. DNA of the CDR3: TGTGCCAGCAGTTTGGCCTTCAGGGGTTTTGGCTACACCTTC. Translation: CASSLAFRGFGYTF.

The J gene is TRBJ2-1, the V gene TRBV7-9, with 8 bases that match TRBD2. This CDR3 has 12 residues. Germline CDR1 reads SEHNR; CDR2 reads FQNEAQ (reference sequence). Unmatched junction bases numbered 3, after V lost 4 bases and J lost 10 bases. The CDR3 sequence is CASSSLAGEQFF. CDR3 nucleotide sequence: TGTGCCAGCAGCTCTCTAGCGGGCGAGCAGTTCTTC.

This clone came up a few times. The rearrangement uses TRBV3-1 (or the pseudogene TRBV3-2) and TRBJ2-5; the D gene is possibly TRBD2 (6 bases). CDR1 and CDR2 from the germline V gene are LGHDT and YNNKEL (reference sequence). Trimming cost V 4 bases and J 5 bases, with 8 bases left between them. The CDR3 extends over 12 amino acids. The CDR3 sequence is CASSPLAETQYF. Written as DNA, the CDR3 is TGTGCCAGCAGCCCCCTAGCGGAGACCCAGTACTTC.

V is TRBV30 and J is TRBJ2-7, with D perhaps matching TRBD1 (5 bases). Germline V gene lookup returns CDR1 GTSNPN and CDR2 SVGIG (reference sequence). CDR3 length equals 12 residues. The V end lost 5 bases, the J end lost 2 bases, and 10 bases lay between the germline ends. The CDR3 region has the DNA TGTGCCTGGGGTACAGGTCCCTACGAGCAGTACTTC. This sequence encodes CAWGTGPYEQYF.

V gene TRBV30 combines with J gene TRBJ1-1, with D maybe TRBD1 (5 bases). Germline lookup yields CDR1 GTSNPN and CDR2 SVGIG (reference sequence). The germline V and J ends were trimmed by 2 bases and 0 bases, with 7 bases remaining between them. The CDR3 has 13 amino acids. CDR3 bases: TGTGCCTGGAGTCAGGACATGAACACTGAAGCTTTCTTT. Translation gives CAWSQDMNTEAFF.

V is TRBV3-1 (or the pseudogene TRBV3-2) and J is TRBJ2-2; D is ambiguous. Deletions cut 5 bases from V and 7 bases from J, with 8 bases between. CDR3 length equals 12 residues. CDR1 is LGHDT and CDR2 is YNNKEL in the germline V gene (reference sequence). The CDR3 spells CASSYNFGELFF. For the CDR3, the DNA is TGTGCCAGCAGCTATAACTTCGGGGAGCTGTTTTTT.

This sequence joins TRBV7-3 and TRBJ1-2; TRBD1 matches at 7 bases. This CDR3 spans 15 amino acids. Trimming removed 4 bases from V and 3 bases from J; junction bases left unmatched: 8. The V gene's germline CDR1 is SGHTA and CDR2 FQGTGA. Here the CDR3 reads CASSSQPGTDYGYTF. For the CDR3, the DNA is TGTGCCAGCAGCTCCCAGCCCGGGACAGACTATGGCTACACCTTC.

This rearrangement joins TRBV24-1 to TRBJ1-5; 12 bases agree with TRBD1. Germline V gene data show CDR1 as KGHDR and CDR2 as SFDVKD. Trimming removed 5 bases from V and 1 base from J; junction bases left unmatched: 11. The CDR3 runs to 19 residues. This CDR3 reads CATSANRDRGLWSNQPQHF. The CDR3 nucleotides are TGTGCCACCAGTGCTAACCGGGACAGGGGGCTCTGGAGCAATCAGCCCCAGCATTTT.

V gene TRBV29-1 combines with J gene TRBJ1-2, with TRBD1 as a possible D gene (6 bases). Germline V gene lookup returns CDR1 SQVTM and CDR2 ANQGSEA. Trimming took 6 bases from V and 6 from J, leaving 11 bases between them. The CDR3 extends over 11 amino acids. The CDR3 protein is CSVRGEDGYTF. The CDR3 DNA sequence: TGCAGCGTCAGGGGAGAGGATGGCTACACCTTC.

J is TRBJ2-2 and V is TRBV7-6, with TRBD1 as a possible D gene (6 bases). The V end lost 1 base, the J end lost 6 bases, and 15 bases lay between the germline ends. In germline, CDR1 is SGHVS, CDR2 FNYEAQ. The length of the CDR3 is 16 residues. CDR3 DNA sequence: TGTGCCAGCAGCTTAGTCCCTCAGGGGTTGGCCGGGGAGCTGTTTTTT. Translation: CASSLVPQGLAGELFF.

The gene calls are TRBV6-4 and TRBJ2-2; D ambiguous. Trimming left V 5 bases short and J 6 bases short, with 10 bases between. Germline values: CDR1 MRHNA, CDR2 SNTAGT. CDR3 length equals 13 residues. CDR3 in DNA: TGTGCCAGCAGTTCACATCGATCCGGGGAGCTGTTTTTT. Translation gives CASSSHRSGELFF.

V gene TRBV4-3 combines with J gene TRBJ1-2; D gene uncertain. V was pared by 0 bases and J by 0 bases, with 5 bases between. Germline V gives CDR1 LGHNA, CDR2 YSLEER. This CDR3 spans 14 amino acids. The CDR3 DNA reads as TGCGCCAGCAGCCAAGAGCAGACTAACTATGGCTACACCTTC. Its protein product is CASSQEQTNYGYTF.

The rearrangement links TRBV19 to TRBJ1-2, with 9 bases aligning to TRBD1. Germline CDR1 LNHDA, CDR2 SQIVND (reference sequence). The CDR3 extends over 13 amino acids. V lost 11 bases, J lost 2 bases, and 6 bases stayed unmatched. The CDR3 loop is CASGDRDNYGYTF. The DNA of the CDR3 is TGTGCCTCAGGGGACAGGGACAACTATGGCTACACCTTC.

The chain joins TRBV28 to TRBJ2-1, with 11 bases that match TRBD2. Germline CDR1 reads MDHEN; CDR2 reads SYDVKM. The CDR3 sequence is 15 residues long. Trimming took 5 bases from V and 9 from J; bases not matched to a gene: 9. CDR3 in DNA: TGTGCCAGCAGTACCATAGCGGGAGGGAGAGCTGAGCAGTTCTTC. Translation: CASSTIAGGRAEQFF. The whole variable domain, filled in from reference TRBV28 and TRBJ2-1, reads DVKVTQSSRYLVKRTGEKVFLECVQDMDHENMFWYRQDPGLGLRLIYFSYDVKMKEKGDIPEGYSVSREKKERFSLILESASTNQTSMYLCASSTIAGGRAEQFFGPGTRLTVL.

This clone came up once. The gene calls are TRBV19 and TRBJ1-5; weak D call: TRBD1 (6 bases). Germline V gene sequence: CDR1 LNHDA, CDR2 SQIVND (reference sequence). The CDR3 totals 13 residues. V dropped 3 bases and J dropped 9 bases, with 12 bases sitting between them. CDR3 amino acids: CASSIPDRTPQHF. DNA for the CDR3: TGTGCCAGTAGTATTCCCGACAGGACGCCCCAGCATTTT.

This clone appeared a single time. The chain carries TRBV9 and TRBJ2-1; a possible D gene is TRBD1 (8 bases). Looked up from germline, CDR1 is SGDLS and CDR2 is YYNGEE. Trimming stripped 4 bases from V and 3 bases from J, with 17 bases between. The CDR3 runs 16 residues. The CDR3 sequence is CASSPWGGTGYNEQFF. CDR3 bases: TGTGCCAGCAGCCCCTGGGGGGGGACAGGCTACAATGAGCAGTTCTTC.

The chain joins TRBV5-1 to TRBJ1-5; D is undetermined. The ends were cut back, 4 bases at V and 6 bases at J, with 11 bases in the middle. The germline CDR1 and CDR2 sequences are SGHRS and YFSETQ. The CDR3 consists of 13 residues. The CDR3, as DNA: TGCGCCAGCAGCCCAAATTCGGGTCAGCCCCAGCATTTT. It is translated as CASSPNSGQPQHF.

The V and J genes are TRBV7-2 and TRBJ1-2, with D possibly TRBD1 on 6 matching bases. CDR1 SGHTA and CDR2 FQGNSA come from the germline V gene. This CDR3 has 20 amino acids. Trimming left V 0 bases short and J 1 base short, with 24 bases between. The CDR3 is CASSLAAWGPGDNRNYGYTF. CDR3 bases: TGTGCCAGCAGCTTAGCCGCTTGGGGGCCAGGTGACAATCGTAACTATGGCTACACCTTC.

As concerns this clone: The sample contains more than one DNA sequence encoding this CDR3. The V gene is TRBV5-1, the J gene TRBJ2-7; TRBD2 agrees at 10 bases. V trimming: 0 bases; J trimming: 4 bases; junction bases outside the gene matches: 1. This CDR3 is built from 14 residues. The germline V gene encodes CDR1 SGHRS and CDR2 YFSETQ. In DNA, the CDR3 is TGCGCCAGCAGCTTGGCTAGCGGGAGTTACGAGCAGTACTTC. As protein: CASSLASGSYEQYF. Full variable domain (rest looked up from reference TRBV5-1 and TRBJ2-7): KAGVTQTPRYLIKTRGQQVTLSCSPISGHRSVSWYQQTPGQGLQFLFEYFSETQRNKGNFPGRFSGRQFSNSRSEMNVSTLELGDSALYLCASSLASGSYEQYFGPGTRLTVT.

Remarks on this clone: Relative to the germline gene, one junction end is altered; a read error may explain this. J is TRBJ2-7 and V is TRBV7-2, with 8 nucleotides matching TRBD2. This CDR3 region has 13 residues. Germline V lookup: CDR1 SGHTA, CDR2 FQGNSA. The CDR3 is CASSIAGHVEQYF. In nucleotides, the CDR3 is TGTGCCAGCAGCATAGCGGGACATGTCGAGCAGTACTTC.